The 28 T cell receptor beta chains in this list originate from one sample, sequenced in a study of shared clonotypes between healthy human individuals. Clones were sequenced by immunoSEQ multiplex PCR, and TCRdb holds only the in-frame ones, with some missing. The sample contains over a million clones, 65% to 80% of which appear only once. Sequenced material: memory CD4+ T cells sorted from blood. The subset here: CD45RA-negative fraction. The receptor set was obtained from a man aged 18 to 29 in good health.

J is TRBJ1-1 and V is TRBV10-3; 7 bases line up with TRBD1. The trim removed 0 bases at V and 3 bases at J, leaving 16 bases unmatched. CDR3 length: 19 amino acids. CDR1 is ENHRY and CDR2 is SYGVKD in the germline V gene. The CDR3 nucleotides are TGTGCCATCAGTGAGTCGGGTCTCTTAACAGGGGTGGTAGACACTGAAGCTTTCTTT. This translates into CAISESGLLTGVVDTEAFF.

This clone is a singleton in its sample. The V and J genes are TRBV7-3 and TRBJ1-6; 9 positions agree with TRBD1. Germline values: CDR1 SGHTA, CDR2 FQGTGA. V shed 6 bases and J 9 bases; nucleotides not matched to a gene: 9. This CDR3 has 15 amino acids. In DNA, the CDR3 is TGTGCCAGCAGACTCTCCGGGACAGGGACTTCACCCCTCCACTTT. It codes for CASRLSGTGTSPLHF.

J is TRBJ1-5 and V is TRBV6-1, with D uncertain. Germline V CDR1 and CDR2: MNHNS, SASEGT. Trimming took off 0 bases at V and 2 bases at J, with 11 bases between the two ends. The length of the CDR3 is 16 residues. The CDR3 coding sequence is TGTGCCAGCAGTGAAGCGCTTCAGGTGCGCAATCAGCCCCAGCATTTT. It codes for CASSEALQVRNQPQHF.

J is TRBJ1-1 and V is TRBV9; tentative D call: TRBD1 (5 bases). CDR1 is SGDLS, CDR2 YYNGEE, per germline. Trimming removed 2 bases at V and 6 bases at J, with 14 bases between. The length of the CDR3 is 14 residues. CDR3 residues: CASSVSRGSAEAFF. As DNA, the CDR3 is TGTGCCAGCAGCGTCTCTCGGGGGTCCGCTGAAGCTTTCTTT.

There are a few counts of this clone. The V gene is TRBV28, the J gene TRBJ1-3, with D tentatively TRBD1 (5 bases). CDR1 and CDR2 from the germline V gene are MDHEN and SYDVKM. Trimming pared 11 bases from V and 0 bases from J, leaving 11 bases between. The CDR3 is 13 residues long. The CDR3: CAGGADSGNTIYF. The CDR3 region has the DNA TGTGCCGGAGGGGCAGACTCTGGAAACACCATATATTTT.

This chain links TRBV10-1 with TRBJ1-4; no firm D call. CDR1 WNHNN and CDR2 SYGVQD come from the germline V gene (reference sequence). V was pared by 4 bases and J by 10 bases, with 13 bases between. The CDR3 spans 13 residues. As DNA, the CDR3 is TGCGCCAGCAGTGCGTCAATAGGTGGAAAACTGTTTTTT. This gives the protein CASSASIGGKLFF.

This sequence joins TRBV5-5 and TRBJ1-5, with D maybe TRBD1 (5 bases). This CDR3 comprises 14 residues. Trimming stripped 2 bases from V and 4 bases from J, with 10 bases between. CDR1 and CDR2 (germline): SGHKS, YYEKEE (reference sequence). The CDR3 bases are TGTGCCAGCAGCTTTTTTGGGGGGAATCAGCCCCAGCATTTT. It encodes CASSFFGGNQPQHF.

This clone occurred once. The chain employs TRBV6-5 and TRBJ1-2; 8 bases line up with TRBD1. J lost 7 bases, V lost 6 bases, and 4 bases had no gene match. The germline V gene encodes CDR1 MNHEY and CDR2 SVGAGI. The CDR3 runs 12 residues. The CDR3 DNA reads TGTGCCAGCAGCCAGGGGGCTCGTGGCTACACCTTC. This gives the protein CASSQGARGYTF.

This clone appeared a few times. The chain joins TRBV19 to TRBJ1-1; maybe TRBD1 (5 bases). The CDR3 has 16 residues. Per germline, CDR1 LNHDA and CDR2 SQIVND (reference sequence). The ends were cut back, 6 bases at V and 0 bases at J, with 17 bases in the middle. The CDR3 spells CASRWGGAAMNTEAFF. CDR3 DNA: TGTGCCAGTAGATGGGGGGGAGCAGCGATGAACACTGAAGCTTTCTTT.

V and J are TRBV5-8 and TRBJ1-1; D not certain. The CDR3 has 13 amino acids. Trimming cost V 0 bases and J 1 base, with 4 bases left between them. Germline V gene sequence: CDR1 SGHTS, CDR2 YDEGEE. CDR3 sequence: CASSLGRNTEAFF. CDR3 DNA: TGTGCCAGCAGCTTGGGGCGGAACACTGAAGCTTTCTTT. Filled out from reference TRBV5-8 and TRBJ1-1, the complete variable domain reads EAGVTQSPTHLIKTRGQQATLRCSPISGHTSVYWYQQALGLGLQFLLWYDEGEERNRGNFPPRFSGRQFPNYSSELNVNALELEDSALYLCASSLGRNTEAFFGQGTRLTVV.

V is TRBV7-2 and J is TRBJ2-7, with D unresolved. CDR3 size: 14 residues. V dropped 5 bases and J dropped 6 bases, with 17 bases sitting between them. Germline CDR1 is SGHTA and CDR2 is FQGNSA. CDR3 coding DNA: TGTGCCAGCAGCCCAGGTATCGGCATGATCGAGCAGTACTTC. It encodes CASSPGIGMIEQYF. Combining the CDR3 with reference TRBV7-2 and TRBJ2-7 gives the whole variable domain GAGVSQSPSNKVTEKGKDVELRCDPISGHTALYWYRQSLGQGLEFLIYFQGNSAPDKSGLPSDRFSAERTGGSVSTLTIQRTQQEDSAVYLCASSPGIGMIEQYFGPGTRLTVT.

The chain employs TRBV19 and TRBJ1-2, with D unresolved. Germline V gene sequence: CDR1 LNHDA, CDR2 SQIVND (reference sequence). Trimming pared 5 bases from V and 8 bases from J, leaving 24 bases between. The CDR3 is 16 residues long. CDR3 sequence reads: CASSSNRVAIRRGYTF. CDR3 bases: TGTGCCAGTAGTTCAAACCGAGTCGCCATTAGGAGGGGCTACACCTTC.

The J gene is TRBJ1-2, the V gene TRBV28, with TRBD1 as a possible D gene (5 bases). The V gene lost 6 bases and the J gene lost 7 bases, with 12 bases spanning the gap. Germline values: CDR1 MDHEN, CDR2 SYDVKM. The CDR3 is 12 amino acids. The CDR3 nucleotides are TGTGCCAGCAGGGAGGGGCTTGGTGGCTACACCTTC. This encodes CASREGLGGYTF.

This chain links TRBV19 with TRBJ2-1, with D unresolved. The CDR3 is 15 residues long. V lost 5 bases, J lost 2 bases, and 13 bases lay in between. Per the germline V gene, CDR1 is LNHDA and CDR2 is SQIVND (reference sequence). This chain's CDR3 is CASSPQLVTYNEQFF. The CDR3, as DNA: TGTGCCAGTAGTCCCCAGTTGGTTACCTACAATGAGCAGTTCTTC. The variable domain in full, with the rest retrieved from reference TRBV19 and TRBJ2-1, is DGGITQSPKYLFRKEGQNVTLSCEQNLNHDAMYWYRQDPGQGLRLIYYSQIVNDFQKGDIAEGYSVSREKKESFPLTVTSAQKNPTAFYLCASSPQLVTYNEQFFGPGTRLTVL.

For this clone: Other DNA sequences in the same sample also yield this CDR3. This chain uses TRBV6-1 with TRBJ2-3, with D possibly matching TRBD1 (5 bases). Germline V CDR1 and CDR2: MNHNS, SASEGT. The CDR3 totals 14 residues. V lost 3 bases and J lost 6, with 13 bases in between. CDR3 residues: CASSDRQGRDTQYF. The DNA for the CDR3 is TGTGCCAGCAGTGACCGCCAGGGTCGGGATACGCAGTATTTT.

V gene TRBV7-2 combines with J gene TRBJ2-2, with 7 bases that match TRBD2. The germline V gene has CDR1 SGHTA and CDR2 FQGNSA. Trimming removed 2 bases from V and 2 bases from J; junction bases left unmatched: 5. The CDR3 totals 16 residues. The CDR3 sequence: CASSLQSGTNTGELFF. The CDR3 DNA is TGTGCCAGCAGCTTACAAAGCGGGACCAACACCGGGGAGCTGTTTTTT.

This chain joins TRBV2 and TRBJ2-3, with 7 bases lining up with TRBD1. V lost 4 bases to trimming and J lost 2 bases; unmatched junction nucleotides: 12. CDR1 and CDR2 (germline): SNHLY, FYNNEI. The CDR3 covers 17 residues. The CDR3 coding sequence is TGTGCCAGCAGTGTCCCTCCGGGACAGCGAACCACAGATACGCAGTATTTT. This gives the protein CASSVPPGQRTTDTQYF.

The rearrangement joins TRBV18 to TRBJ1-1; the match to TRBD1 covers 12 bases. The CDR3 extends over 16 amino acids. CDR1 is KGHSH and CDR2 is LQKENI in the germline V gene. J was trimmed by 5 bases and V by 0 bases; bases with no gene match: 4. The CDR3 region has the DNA TGTGCCAGCTCACCACCGGGACAGGGGGCTTTAACTGAAGCTTTCTTT. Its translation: CASSPPGQGALTEAFF. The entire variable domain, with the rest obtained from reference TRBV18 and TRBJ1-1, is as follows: NAGVMQNPRHLVRRRGQEARLRCSPMKGHSHVYWYRQLPEEGLKFMVYLQKENIIDESGMPKERFSAEFPKEGPSILRIQQVVRGDSAAYFCASSPPGQGALTEAFFGQGTRLTVV.

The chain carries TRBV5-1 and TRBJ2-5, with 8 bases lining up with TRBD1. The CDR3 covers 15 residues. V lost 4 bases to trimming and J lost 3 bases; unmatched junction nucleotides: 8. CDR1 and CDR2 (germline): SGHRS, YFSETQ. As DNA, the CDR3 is TGCGCCAGCAGCCCTAGGACAGGGACGAAAGAGACCCAGTACTTC. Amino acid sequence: CASSPRTGTKETQYF. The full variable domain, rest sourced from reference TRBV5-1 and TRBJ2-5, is KAGVTQTPRYLIKTRGQQVTLSCSPISGHRSVSWYQQTPGQGLQFLFEYFSETQRNKGNFPGRFSGRQFSNSRSEMNVSTLELGDSALYLCASSPRTGTKETQYFGPGTRLLVL.

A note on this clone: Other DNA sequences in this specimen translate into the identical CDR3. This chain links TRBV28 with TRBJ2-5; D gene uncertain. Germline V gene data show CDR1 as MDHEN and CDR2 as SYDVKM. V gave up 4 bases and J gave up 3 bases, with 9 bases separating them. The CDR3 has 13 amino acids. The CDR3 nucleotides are TGTGCCAGCAGTTGGGCATCCGAAGAGACCCAGTACTTC. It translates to CASSWASEETQYF.

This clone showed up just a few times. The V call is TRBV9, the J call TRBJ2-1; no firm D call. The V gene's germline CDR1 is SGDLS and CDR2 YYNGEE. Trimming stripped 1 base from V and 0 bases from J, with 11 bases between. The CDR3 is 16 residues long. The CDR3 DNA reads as TGTGCCAGCAGCGTATTTAGTGGGTCCTCCTACAATGAGCAGTTCTTC. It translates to CASSVFSGSSYNEQFF.

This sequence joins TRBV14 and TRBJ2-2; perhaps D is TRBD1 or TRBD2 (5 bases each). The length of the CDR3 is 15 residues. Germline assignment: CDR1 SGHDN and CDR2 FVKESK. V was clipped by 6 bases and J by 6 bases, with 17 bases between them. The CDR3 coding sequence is TGTGCCAGCAGTCTTGCCCCAGGGACCGCCGGGGAGCTGTTTTTT. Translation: CASSLAPGTAGELFF.

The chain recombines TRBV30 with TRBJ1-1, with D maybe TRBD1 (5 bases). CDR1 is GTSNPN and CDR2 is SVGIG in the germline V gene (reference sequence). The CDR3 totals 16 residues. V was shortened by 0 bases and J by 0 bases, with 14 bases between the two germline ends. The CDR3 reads CAWSVSFTGLNTEAFF. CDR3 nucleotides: TGTGCCTGGAGTGTATCTTTTACAGGTTTGAACACTGAAGCTTTCTTT.

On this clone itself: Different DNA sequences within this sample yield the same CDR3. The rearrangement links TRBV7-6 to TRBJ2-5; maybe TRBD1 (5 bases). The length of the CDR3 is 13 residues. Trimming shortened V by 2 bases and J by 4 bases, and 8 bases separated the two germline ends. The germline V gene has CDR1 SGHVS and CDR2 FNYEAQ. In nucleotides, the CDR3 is TGTGCCAGCAGCTTAAATAGGGGAGAGACCCAGTACTTC. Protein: CASSLNRGETQYF. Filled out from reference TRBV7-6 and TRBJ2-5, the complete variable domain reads GAGVSQSPRYKVTKRGQDVALRCDPISGHVSLYWYRQALGQGPEFLTYFNYEAQQDKSGLPNDRFSAERPEGSISTLTIQRTEQRDSAMYRCASSLNRGETQYFGPGTRLLVL.

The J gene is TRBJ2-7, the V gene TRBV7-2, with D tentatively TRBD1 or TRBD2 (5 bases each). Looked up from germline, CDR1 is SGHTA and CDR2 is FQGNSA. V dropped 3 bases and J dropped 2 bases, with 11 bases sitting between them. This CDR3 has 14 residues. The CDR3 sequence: CASSLGRQTYEQYF. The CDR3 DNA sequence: TGTGCCAGCAGCTTGGGACGTCAGACCTACGAGCAGTACTTC.

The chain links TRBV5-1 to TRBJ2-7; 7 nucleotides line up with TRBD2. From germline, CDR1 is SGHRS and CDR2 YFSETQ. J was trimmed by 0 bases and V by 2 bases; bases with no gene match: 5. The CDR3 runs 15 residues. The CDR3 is CASSFLAEDSYEQYF. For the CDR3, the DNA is TGCGCCAGCAGCTTCCTAGCGGAGGACTCCTACGAGCAGTACTTC.

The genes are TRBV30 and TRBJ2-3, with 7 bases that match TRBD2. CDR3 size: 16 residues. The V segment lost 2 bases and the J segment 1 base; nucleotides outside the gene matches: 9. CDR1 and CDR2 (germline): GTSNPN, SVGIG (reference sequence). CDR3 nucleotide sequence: TGTGCCTGGAGTTCGGGAGGAAGCGGCGGCACAGATACGCAGTATTTT. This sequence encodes CAWSSGGSGGTDTQYF.

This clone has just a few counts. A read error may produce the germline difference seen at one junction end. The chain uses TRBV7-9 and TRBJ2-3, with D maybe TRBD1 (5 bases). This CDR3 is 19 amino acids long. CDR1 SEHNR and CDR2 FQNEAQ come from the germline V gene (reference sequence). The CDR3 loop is CASTLGSLESLGDTDTQYF. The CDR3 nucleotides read TGTGCCAGCACCTTAGGATCGCTTGAGTCCCTAGGGGACACAGATACGCAGTATTTT.